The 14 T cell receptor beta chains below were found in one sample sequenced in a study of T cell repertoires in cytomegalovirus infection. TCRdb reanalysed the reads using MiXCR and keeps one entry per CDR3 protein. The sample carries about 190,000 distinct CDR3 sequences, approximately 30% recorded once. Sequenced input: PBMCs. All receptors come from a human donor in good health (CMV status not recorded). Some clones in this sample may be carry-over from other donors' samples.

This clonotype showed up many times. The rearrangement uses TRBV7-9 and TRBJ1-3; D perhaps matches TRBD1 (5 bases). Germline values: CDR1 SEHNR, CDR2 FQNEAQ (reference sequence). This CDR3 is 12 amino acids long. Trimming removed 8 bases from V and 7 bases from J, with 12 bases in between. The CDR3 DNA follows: TGTGCCAGCGAATTTGGGGGGAACACCATATATTTT. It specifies CASEFGGNTIYF.

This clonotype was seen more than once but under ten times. The CDR3 bases are TGTGCCAGCAGCCGGCGAGGGAGTTCAGGAAACACCATATATTTT. Protein product: CASSRRGSSGNTIYF. The gene calls are TRBV11-1 and TRBJ1-3; D call uncertain. V was clipped by 5 bases and J by 4 bases, with 15 bases between them. Germline V gene sequence: CDR1 SGHAT, CDR2 FQDESV (reference sequence). This CDR3 has 15 residues.

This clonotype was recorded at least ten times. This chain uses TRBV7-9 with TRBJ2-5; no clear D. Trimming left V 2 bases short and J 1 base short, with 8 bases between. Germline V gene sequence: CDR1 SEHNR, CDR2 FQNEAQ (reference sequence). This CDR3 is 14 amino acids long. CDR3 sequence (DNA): TGTGCCAGCAGCTTAACCACTTCCCAAGAGACCCAGTACTTC. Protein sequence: CASSLTTSQETQYF.

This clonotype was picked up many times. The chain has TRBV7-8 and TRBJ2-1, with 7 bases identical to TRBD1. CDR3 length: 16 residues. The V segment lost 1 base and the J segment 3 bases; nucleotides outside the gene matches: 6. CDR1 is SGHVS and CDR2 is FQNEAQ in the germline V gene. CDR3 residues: CASSLEETGVYNEQFF. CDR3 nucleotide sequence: TGTGCCAGCAGCTTAGAAGAAACAGGGGTCTACAATGAGCAGTTCTTC.

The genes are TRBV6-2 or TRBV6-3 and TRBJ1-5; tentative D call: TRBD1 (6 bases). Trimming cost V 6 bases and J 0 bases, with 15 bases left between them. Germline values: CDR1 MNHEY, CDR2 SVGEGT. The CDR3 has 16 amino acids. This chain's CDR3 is CASRDRGGSSNQPQHF. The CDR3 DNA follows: TGTGCCAGCAGGGATCGGGGGGGCAGTAGCAATCAGCCCCAGCATTTT.

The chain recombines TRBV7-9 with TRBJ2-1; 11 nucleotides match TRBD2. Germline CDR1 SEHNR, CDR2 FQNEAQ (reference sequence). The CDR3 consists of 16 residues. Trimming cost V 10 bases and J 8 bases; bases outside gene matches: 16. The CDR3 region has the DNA TGTGCCATCAGGGGTAGCGGGGGGGCGCCGACCGATGAGCAGTTCTTC. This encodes CAIRGSGGAPTDEQFF.

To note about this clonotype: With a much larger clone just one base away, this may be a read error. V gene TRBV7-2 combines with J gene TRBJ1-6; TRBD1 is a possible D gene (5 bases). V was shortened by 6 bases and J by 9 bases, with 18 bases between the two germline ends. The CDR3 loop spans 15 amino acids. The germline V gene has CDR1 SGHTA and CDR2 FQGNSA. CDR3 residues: CASSQSKGRSSPLHF. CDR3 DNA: TGTGCCAGCAGTCAGTCAAAGGGGAGAAGTTCACCCCTCCACTTT.

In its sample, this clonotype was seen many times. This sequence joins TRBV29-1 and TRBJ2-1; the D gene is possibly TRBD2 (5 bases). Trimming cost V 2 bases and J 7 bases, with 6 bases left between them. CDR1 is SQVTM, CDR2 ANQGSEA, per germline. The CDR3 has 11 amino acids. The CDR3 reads CSVERGNEQFF. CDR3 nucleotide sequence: TGCAGCGTTGAAAGAGGGAATGAGCAGTTCTTC.

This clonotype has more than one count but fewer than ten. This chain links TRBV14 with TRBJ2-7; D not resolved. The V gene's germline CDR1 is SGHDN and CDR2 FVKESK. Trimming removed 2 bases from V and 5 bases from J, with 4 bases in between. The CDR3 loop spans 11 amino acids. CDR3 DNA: TGTGCCAGCAGCCAATTTCACGAGCAGTACTTC. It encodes CASSQFHEQYF.

CDR3 DNA: TGTGCCAGCAGCTTAGCCCCGTGGGGCGGCGAGCAGTACTTC. This translates into CASSLAPWGGEQYF. This chain uses TRBV7-2 with TRBJ2-7, with D possibly being TRBD1 (5 bases). The CDR3 loop spans 14 amino acids. CDR1 is SGHTA and CDR2 is FQGNSA in the germline V gene. Trimming removed 0 bases at V and 6 bases at J, with 12 bases between.

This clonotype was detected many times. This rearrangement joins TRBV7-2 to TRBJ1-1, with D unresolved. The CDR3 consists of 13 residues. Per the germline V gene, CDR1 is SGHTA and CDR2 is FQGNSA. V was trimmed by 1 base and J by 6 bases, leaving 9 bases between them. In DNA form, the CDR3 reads TGTGCCAGCAGCTTAGAAAGGCACGCTGAAGCTTTCTTT. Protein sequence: CASSLERHAEAFF.

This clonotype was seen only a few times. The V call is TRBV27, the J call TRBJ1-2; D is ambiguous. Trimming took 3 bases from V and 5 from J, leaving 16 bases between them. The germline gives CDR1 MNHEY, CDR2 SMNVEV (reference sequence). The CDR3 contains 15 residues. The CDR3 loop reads CASSFGSPPPYGYTF. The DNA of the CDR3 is TGTGCCAGCAGTTTTGGCAGCCCCCCACCGTATGGCTACACCTTC.

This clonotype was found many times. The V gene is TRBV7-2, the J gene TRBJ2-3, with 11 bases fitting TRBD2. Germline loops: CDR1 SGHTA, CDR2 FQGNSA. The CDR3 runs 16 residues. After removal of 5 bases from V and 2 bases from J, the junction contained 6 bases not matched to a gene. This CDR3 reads CASSPTSGGFTDTQYF. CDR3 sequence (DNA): TGTGCCAGCAGCCCCACTAGCGGGGGCTTCACAGATACGCAGTATTTT.

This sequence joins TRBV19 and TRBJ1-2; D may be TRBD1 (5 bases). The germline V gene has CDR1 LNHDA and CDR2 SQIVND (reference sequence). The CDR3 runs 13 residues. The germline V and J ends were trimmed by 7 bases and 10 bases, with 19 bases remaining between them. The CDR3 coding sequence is TGTGCCAGTACCTCCGGGACTAACGATGACTACACCTTC. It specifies CASTSGTNDDYTF.